The present entry profiles one T cell receptor (beta chain) with its context. Its antigen is unknown. The sample belongs to a study of cytomegalovirus exposure and HLA in healthy donors. In the study overall: Within the Caucasian-associated ancestry cluster were under 85% of the roughly 400 genotyped donors. The study's findings and limits: Certain sequence variants were highly shared and formed a cluster, and this cluster was likely a sequencing artifact.

V lost 1 base to trimming and J lost 1 base; unmatched junction nucleotides: 3. The CDR3 is 16 amino acids. The germline CDR1 and CDR2 sequences are SGHTA and FQGNSA. PCR employed 60 Vbeta and 13 Jbeta primers. Repertoires were generated with immunoSEQ multiplex PCR, while TCRdb's copy carries only in-frame clones and drops some. The sample yields some 150,000 clones, 65% to 75% seen once. The sequence was collected from a man in his sixties in good health and CMV-seronegative. Sequencing used PBMCs. This chain uses TRBV7-2 with TRBJ2-3; 9 bases fit TRBD1. DNA of the CDR3: TGTGCCAGCAGCTTAGGTAGGACAGGGGGCACAGATACGCAGTATTTT. Translated, it gives CASSLGRTGGTDTQYF.